Shown below are 17 T cell receptor beta chains from a single sample sequenced in a study of blood T cells in healthy people across ages. Sample-barcoded 5' priming and a J-beta primer mix drove a second PCR of roughly 6 to 12 cycles. One entry per CDR3 protein, called by TCRdb with MiXCR from the 5' RACE reads. Among roughly 700,000 distinct CDR3 sequences listed, about 30% were seen once. Sequenced sample: blood. These receptors were obtained from a woman over 75 in good health.

This clonotype was counted many times. The CDR3 sequence: CASRGIDVYEQYF. CDR3 DNA: TGTGCCAGCAGGGGGATTGATGTCTACGAGCAGTACTTC. The chain links TRBV12-3 or TRBV12-4 to TRBJ2-7; D gene unclear. Trimming took 6 bases from V and 3 from J, leaving 12 bases between them. The CDR3 extends over 13 amino acids.

With regard to this clonotype: Given a much more abundant clone one base away, this may be a read error. CDR3 sequence reads: CASRTSPGLHTDTQYF. CDR3 nucleotide sequence: TGTGCCAGCAGGACTTCCCCGGGACTCCACACAGATACGCAGTATTTT. The genes are TRBV2 and TRBJ2-3, with D possibly matching TRBD2 (6 bases). Germline CDR1 and CDR2: SNHLY and FYNNEI. V lost 6 bases and J lost 2, with 18 bases in between. CDR3 length: 16 residues.

This clonotype was counted at least ten times. DNA for the CDR3: TGTGCCAGCAGCCAAGATCCGACGGCGGCAGCAACTAATGAAAAACTGTTTTTT. Translating gives CASSQDPTAAATNEKLFF. The chain combines TRBV4-2 with TRBJ1-4; D unclear. The CDR3 is 18 residues long. The germline V and J ends were trimmed by 0 bases and 0 bases, with 14 bases remaining between them. Looked up from germline, CDR1 is LGHNA and CDR2 is YNFKEQ.

For this clonotype: With a much larger clone just one base away, this may be a read error. The chain recombines TRBV3-1 with TRBJ2-5; D uncertain. This CDR3 contains 13 residues. The germline V gene encodes CDR1 LGHDT and CDR2 YNNKEL (reference sequence). CDR3 amino acids: CASGQGRLETQYF. The CDR3 DNA reads TGTGCCAGCGGCCAAGGCAGGTTAGAGACCCAGTACTTC.

Concerning this clonotype: It may be a read error: a sequence one base away is much more abundant. The chain recombines TRBV20-1 with TRBJ2-4; TRBD1 matches 9 bases. Germline V gene data show CDR1 as DFQATT and CDR2 as SNEGSKA (reference sequence). The CDR3 loop spans 14 amino acids. Unmatched junction bases numbered 5, after V lost 3 bases and J lost 5 bases. The CDR3 DNA sequence: TGCAGTGCTAGTTGGGACAGGGCCCAAAACATTCAGTACTTC. Encoded protein: CSASWDRAQNIQYF.

A few counts support this clonotype. A read error may be the cause here, since a much bigger clone is one base away. The chain couples TRBV6-2 or TRBV6-3 to TRBJ2-7, with D possibly being TRBD2 (5 bases). The V end lost 8 bases, the J end lost 3 bases, and 8 bases lay between the germline ends. Germline-derived CDR1 and CDR2 are MNHEY and SVGEGT. CDR3 size: 11 residues. The CDR3 spells CASGRGYEQYF. The CDR3, as DNA: TGTGCCAGCGGCCGGGGCTACGAGCAGTACTTC.

This clonotype has a count of ten or more. The chain uses TRBV20-1 and TRBJ2-1; D unclear. This CDR3 comprises 14 residues. Trimming removed 3 bases at V and 1 base at J, with 10 bases between. Germline loops: CDR1 DFQATT, CDR2 SNEGSKA (reference sequence). CDR3 region: CSASPAKSYNEQFF. The CDR3 DNA is TGCAGTGCTAGTCCGGCAAAGTCCTACAATGAGCAGTTCTTC.

In its sample, this clonotype was seen many times. CDR3 bases: TGTGCCACCAGCAGAGATTTGGGGGGATTCTCCTACAATGAGCAGTTCTTC. Translating it yields CATSRDLGGFSYNEQFF. The chain recombines TRBV15 with TRBJ2-1; TRBD2 is a possible D gene (6 bases). The CDR3 length is 17 residues. Trimming removed 0 bases from V and 0 bases from J, with 12 bases in between. Germline loops: CDR1 LNHNV, CDR2 YYDKDF (reference sequence).

This clonotype was counted ten times or more. V usage is TRBV12-3 or TRBV12-4 and J usage is TRBJ1-2; 8 bases align to TRBD1. There are 14 residues in the CDR3. V shed 2 bases and J 7 bases; nucleotides not matched to a gene: 6. CDR3 nucleotides: TGTGCCAGCAGTTTACTAGGACAGGGTGGTGGCTACACCTTC. Amino acid sequence: CASSLLGQGGGYTF.

In this sample, this clonotype turned up many times. The chain couples TRBV5-1 to TRBJ2-7; D possibly corresponds to TRBD2 (5 bases). The CDR3 runs to 14 residues. CDR1 and CDR2 from the germline V gene are SGHRS and YFSETQ. V dropped 4 bases and J dropped 0 bases, with 11 bases sitting between them. The chain's CDR3 is CASSPSAGSYEQYF. The CDR3 nucleotides are TGCGCCAGCAGCCCCTCGGCGGGCTCCTACGAGCAGTACTTC. The full variable domain, in which reference TRBV5-1 and TRBJ2-7 provide the parts outside the CDR3, is KAGVTQTPRYLIKTRGQQVTLSCSPISGHRSVSWYQQTPGQGLQFLFEYFSETQRNKGNFPGRFSGRQFSNSRSEMNVSTLELGDSALYLCASSPSAGSYEQYFGPGTRLTVT.

This clonotype was observed many times. V gene TRBV12-3 or TRBV12-4 combines with J gene TRBJ2-5; D call uncertain. V lost 6 bases and J 2 bases, leaving 13 bases between the germline ends. There are 14 residues in the CDR3. The CDR3 DNA sequence: TGTGCCAGCAGCCTCACCGGGTTTCAAGAGACCCAGTACTTC. This gives the protein CASSLTGFQETQYF.

On this clonotype itself: This clone may be a read error of a much larger clone one base away. V and J are TRBV10-3 and TRBJ2-1; possibly TRBD2 for D (6 bases). Germline assignment: CDR1 ENHRY and CDR2 SYGVKD. The CDR3 runs to 15 residues. The CDR3 loop is CVISESGTGVDEQFF. The CDR3 bases are TGTGTCATCAGTGAGTCCGGGACGGGGGTTGATGAGCAGTTCTTC.

This clonotype was counted at least ten times. The chain combines TRBV20-1 with TRBJ2-7, with D tentatively TRBD1 (5 bases). The CDR3 has 13 amino acids. V lost 3 bases, J lost 2 bases, and 11 bases lay in between. The germline V gene encodes CDR1 DFQATT and CDR2 SNEGSKA (reference sequence). CDR3 amino acids: CSASPGPTYEQYF. The CDR3 nucleotides are TGCAGTGCTAGCCCAGGGCCTACCTACGAGCAGTACTTC.

Comments on this clonotype: A much larger clone differs from this one at a single base, so this may be a read error. The J gene is TRBJ2-3, the V gene TRBV24-1; 8 bases fit TRBD1. CDR1 KGHDR and CDR2 SFDVKD come from the germline V gene. The CDR3 totals 16 residues. The CDR3 region is CAASDPTGARTDTQYF. The CDR3, as DNA: TGTGCCGCCAGTGATCCGACAGGGGCCCGCACAGATACGCAGTATTTT.

V is TRBV29-1 and J is TRBJ1-1; D gene uncertain. The CDR3 contains 12 residues. Deletions cut 3 bases from V and 1 base from J, with 6 bases between. Germline CDR1 reads SQVTM; CDR2 reads ANQGSEA. DNA of the CDR3: TGCAGCGTTGAGATGCGGAACACTGAAGCTTTCTTT. Translating gives CSVEMRNTEAFF.

This clonotype was detected only a few times. This may be a read error, as it is one base from a much larger clone. The J gene is TRBJ2-1, the V gene TRBV10-3; 11 bases align to TRBD2. TRBJ2-7 explains the end of the DNA better; the J call may be wrong. The CDR3 loop spans 15 amino acids. In germline, CDR1 is ENHRY, CDR2 SYGVKD. The CDR3: CAISVAGGTYNEQYF. In DNA form, the CDR3 reads TGTGCCATCAGCGTAGCGGGGGGGACCTACAATGAGCAGTACTTC.

Concerning this clonotype: A much larger clone sits a single nucleotide away, making a read error possible. V and J are TRBV7-2 and TRBJ2-1; no reliable D call. The J call may not be correct, given that the DNA end is closer to TRBJ2-7. Germline values: CDR1 SGHTA, CDR2 FQGNSA. There are 16 residues in the CDR3. The CDR3 reads CASSFQPRSSYNEQYF. Here the CDR3 DNA reads TGTGCCAGCAGCTTTCAGCCCAGAAGCTCCTACAATGAGCAGTACTTC.